Shown below are 30 T cell receptor beta chains from a single sample sequenced in a study of blood T cell repertoires in COVID-19. Assay: immunoSEQ multiplex PCR; the TCRdb copy retains only in-frame clones and omits some. The sample yields about 170,000 clones, more than 75% seen once. Input material: peripheral blood. Receptor source: a man between 60 and 75 years old with COVID-19, enrolled during active disease.

As DNA, the CDR3 is TGTGCCAGCAGTGAATTGAGGTCGGGACCGGGAGGCACTGAAGCTTTCTTT. Its protein product is CASSELRSGPGGTEAFF. The gene calls are TRBV2 and TRBJ1-1; TRBD1 is a possible D gene (5 bases). V was clipped by 2 bases and J by 4 bases, with 20 bases between them. This CDR3 has 17 amino acids. Germline-derived CDR1 and CDR2 are SNHLY and FYNNEI.

The chain is built from TRBV12-3 or TRBV12-4 and TRBJ1-5, with D unresolved. Trimming took off 6 bases at V and 4 bases at J, with 10 bases between the two ends. The length of the CDR3 is 13 residues. Here the CDR3 DNA reads TGTGCCAGCAGGGTTAGGGAGAATCAGCCCCAGCATTTT. Amino acid sequence: CASRVRENQPQHF.

The CDR3 nucleotides are TGTGCCAGCAGTGATCGGGGATTATCTGGAAACACCATATATTTT. This gives the protein CASSDRGLSGNTIYF. The rearrangement links TRBV2 to TRBJ1-3; D gene uncertain. V was trimmed by 3 bases and J by 1 base, leaving 10 bases between them. The CDR3 runs to 15 residues. Per germline, CDR1 SNHLY and CDR2 FYNNEI.

The rearrangement links TRBV18 to TRBJ2-3, with 7 bases aligning to TRBD2. The germline gives CDR1 KGHSH, CDR2 LQKENI. The J segment lost 0 bases and the V segment lost 3 bases, leaving 6 bases of the junction unmatched. The CDR3 sequence is 16 residues long. The DNA of the CDR3 is TGTGCCAGCTCACCTTTAAGCGGGACGAGCACAGATACGCAGTATTTT. Its translation is CASSPLSGTSTDTQYF. Full variable domain (missing parts from reference TRBV18 and TRBJ2-3): NAGVMQNPRHLVRRRGQEARLRCSPMKGHSHVYWYRQLPEEGLKFMVYLQKENIIDESGMPKERFSAEFPKEGPSILRIQQVVRGDSAAYFCASSPLSGTSTDTQYFGPGTRLTVL.

Only one count was recorded for this clone. DNA for the CDR3: TGTGCCAGCGGTCAGTCCGGGACAGGGTCTGCCGGGGAGCTGTTTTTT. This encodes CASGQSGTGSAGELFF. The chain uses TRBV6-4 and TRBJ2-2; 9 nucleotides agree with TRBD1. Trimming at V came to 8 bases and at J to 6 bases, leaving 13 bases not matched to a gene. CDR3 length: 16 residues. The germline V gene encodes CDR1 MRHNA and CDR2 SNTAGT.

The chain carries TRBV2 and TRBJ2-5; 7 nucleotides align to TRBD2. The CDR3 spans 16 residues. The V gene end was trimmed by 3 bases and the J gene end by 4 bases; junction bases not matched to a gene: 11. CDR1 and CDR2 (germline): SNHLY, FYNNEI. The CDR3 region is CASSDSLLGGGETQYF. In DNA form, the CDR3 reads TGTGCCAGCAGTGACTCCTTGCTGGGGGGGGGAGAGACCCAGTACTTC.

The chain couples TRBV18 to TRBJ2-5, with D unresolved. From germline, CDR1 is KGHSH and CDR2 LQKENI. The CDR3 has 13 amino acids. V was shortened by 3 bases and J by 4 bases, with 9 bases between the two germline ends. Here the CDR3 reads CASSPTLGETQYF. Written as DNA, the CDR3 is TGTGCCAGCTCACCGACACTCGGAGAGACCCAGTACTTC.

This clone was counted only a few times. The CDR3 sequence is CASSLGDSTNEKLFF. The CDR3 region has the DNA TGCGCCAGCAGCTTAGGGGACTCAACTAATGAAAAACTGTTTTTT. This chain links TRBV5-1 with TRBJ1-4, with a tentative D call TRBD1 (5 bases). There are 15 residues in the CDR3. The V and J ends lost 2 bases and 0 bases respectively, with 8 bases between them. Germline CDR1 reads SGHRS; CDR2 reads YFSETQ. The full variable domain, completed using reference TRBV5-1 and TRBJ1-4, is KAGVTQTPRYLIKTRGQQVTLSCSPISGHRSVSWYQQTPGQGLQFLFEYFSETQRNKGNFPGRFSGRQFSNSRSEMNVSTLELGDSALYLCASSLGDSTNEKLFFGSGTQLSVL.

V usage is TRBV7-2 and J usage is TRBJ1-3; 7 bases align to TRBD1. Looked up from germline, CDR1 is SGHTA and CDR2 is FQGNSA. The V gene end was trimmed by 5 bases and the J gene end by 4 bases; junction bases not matched to a gene: 5. The CDR3 is 14 amino acids. CDR3 in amino acids: CASSLTGLGNTIYF. CDR3 nucleotides: TGTGCCAGCAGCCTGACAGGGTTAGGAAACACCATATATTTT.

The CDR3, as DNA: TGTGCCAGCAGCTTGGCCGGACTCTCCTACGAGCAGTACTTC. Encoded protein: CASSLAGLSYEQYF. V gene TRBV11-1 combines with J gene TRBJ2-7, with D tentatively TRBD2 (5 bases). V was cut by 3 bases and J by 0 bases, with 9 bases left in between. There are 14 residues in the CDR3. The germline gives CDR1 SGHAT, CDR2 FQDESV (reference sequence).

This sequence joins TRBV7-3 and TRBJ2-1, with 10 bases matching TRBD1. Germline trimming cut 5 bases from V and 9 bases from J; bases unmatched to any gene: 7. CDR1 is SGHTA, CDR2 FQGTGA, per germline. There are 14 residues in the CDR3. CDR3 bases: TGTGCCAGCAGCCTGGTGACAGGGGGCGTTGAGCAGTTCTTC. Its translation: CASSLVTGGVEQFF.

This clone was recorded only once. This chain joins TRBV24-1 and TRBJ2-3, with D perhaps matching TRBD2 (5 bases). The CDR3 totals 15 residues. V lost 0 bases, J lost 4 bases, and 10 bases lay in between. Germline loops: CDR1 KGHDR, CDR2 SFDVKD. The CDR3 region has the DNA TGTGCCACCAGTGATTTGTGGGGAGAGTCAGATACGCAGTATTTT. Its protein product is CATSDLWGESDTQYF.

V gene TRBV6-5 combines with J gene TRBJ2-1; 9 nucleotides match TRBD1. J was trimmed by 3 bases and V by 4 bases; bases with no gene match: 4. Per germline, CDR1 MNHEY and CDR2 SVGAGI. This CDR3 comprises 15 residues. The CDR3, as DNA: TGTGCCAGCAGTTCGGGACAGGGAGGCTACAATGAGCAGTTCTTC. Its protein is CASSSGQGGYNEQFF.

The rearrangement links TRBV6-6 to TRBJ1-1; TRBD1 agrees at 8 bases. V lost 5 bases, J lost 12 bases, and 11 bases stayed unmatched. The CDR3 runs 13 residues. In germline, CDR1 is MNHNY, CDR2 SVGAGI (reference sequence). The CDR3 loop is CASSPHRTGGTFF. CDR3 nucleotides: TGTGCCAGCAGTCCACATAGAACAGGGGGGACTTTCTTT.

V gene TRBV3-1 (or the pseudogene TRBV3-2) combines with J gene TRBJ1-2; the D is unclear. V gave up 1 base and J gave up 8 bases, with 8 bases separating them. The germline gives CDR1 LGHDT, CDR2 YNNKEL (reference sequence). The CDR3 consists of 12 residues. For the CDR3, the DNA is TGTGCCAGCAGCCAAGGGGTAGCAGGCTACACCTTC. Protein: CASSQGVAGYTF.

J is TRBJ2-5 and V is TRBV7-2; TRBD1 is a possible D gene (6 bases). Germline V gives CDR1 SGHTA, CDR2 FQGNSA. The CDR3 sequence is 15 residues long. V lost 1 base to trimming and J lost 5 bases, with 14 bases between them. The DNA of the CDR3 is TGTGCCAGCAGCTTAGGGAACAGGGTGTACGAGACCCAGTACTTC. It codes for CASSLGNRVYETQYF.

This chain uses TRBV7-9 with TRBJ1-2; D is unclear. The CDR3 covers 14 residues. V was trimmed by 3 bases and J by 3 bases, leaving 11 bases between them. In germline, CDR1 is SEHNR, CDR2 FQNEAQ (reference sequence). This chain's CDR3 is CASSLGTRDYGYTF. DNA of the CDR3: TGTGCCAGCAGCTTGGGCACTAGGGACTATGGCTACACCTTC. Combining the CDR3 with reference TRBV7-9 and TRBJ1-2 gives the whole variable domain DTGVSQNPRHKITKRGQNVTFRCDPISEHNRLYWYRQTLGQGPEFLTYFQNEAQLEKSRLLSDRFSAERPKGSFSTLEIQRTEQGDSAMYLCASSLGTRDYGYTFGSGTRLTVV.

The CDR3 DNA is TGTGCCACCGGAGCTTTCGTAGGGGGGGGCAATCAGCCCCAGCATTTT. Encoded protein: CATGAFVGGGNQPQHF. This chain uses TRBV28 with TRBJ1-5, with D possibly being TRBD1 (6 bases). The CDR3 contains 16 residues. V shed 10 bases and J shed 2 bases, with 21 bases lying between them. Per germline, CDR1 MDHEN and CDR2 SYDVKM.

The chain combines TRBV28 with TRBJ1-1, with TRBD1 matching 7 bases. The junction had 11 bases not matched to a gene; V was cut back by 6 bases and J by 10 bases. This CDR3 spans 13 amino acids. Germline CDR1 and CDR2: MDHEN and SYDVKM. The CDR3 protein is CASRYTQGGGAFF. CDR3 nucleotides: TGTGCCAGCAGATACACCCAGGGGGGAGGAGCTTTCTTT.

J is TRBJ2-1 and V is TRBV19; perhaps TRBD2 as D (5 bases). Germline CDR1 is LNHDA and CDR2 is SQIVND (reference sequence). The V end was cut by 4 bases, the J end by 1 base, with 5 bases between. CDR3 length: 13 residues. Here the CDR3 DNA reads TGTGCCAGTAGTAGAGGGTCCTACAATGAGCAGTTCTTC. It codes for CASSRGSYNEQFF.

The table lists this clone with a few counts. V gene TRBV7-6 combines with J gene TRBJ2-7, with TRBD1 matching over 8 bases. The CDR3 is 16 amino acids. The junction had 7 bases not matched to a gene; V was cut back by 3 bases and J by 0 bases. Germline V gene lookup returns CDR1 SGHVS and CDR2 FNYEAQ. This chain's CDR3 is CASSFDQGANSYEQYF. In nucleotides, the CDR3 is TGTGCCAGCAGCTTTGACCAGGGGGCTAACTCCTACGAGCAGTACTTC.

A few counts support this clone. This chain uses TRBV29-1 with TRBJ1-4, with D possibly being TRBD1 (6 bases). V was trimmed by 3 bases and J by 7 bases, leaving 12 bases between them. Germline V gene lookup returns CDR1 SQVTM and CDR2 ANQGSEA. CDR3 length equals 13 residues. The CDR3 sequence is CSVEGTRGEKLFF. CDR3 coding DNA: TGCAGCGTTGAGGGGACAAGGGGTGAAAAACTGTTTTTT. Using reference TRBV29-1 and TRBJ1-4 for the parts outside the CDR3, the full variable domain is SAVISQKPSRDICQRGTSLTIQCQVDSQVTMMFWYRQQPGQSLTLIATANQGSEATYESGFVIDKFPISRPNLTFSTLTVSNMSPEDSSIYLCSVEGTRGEKLFFGSGTQLSVL.

The chain couples TRBV9 to TRBJ1-5; tentatively, D is TRBD1 (5 bases). Trimming pared 2 bases from V and 0 bases from J, leaving 9 bases between. This CDR3 is 15 amino acids long. The V gene's germline CDR1 is SGDLS and CDR2 YYNGEE. CDR3 DNA sequence: TGTGCCAGCAGCGTGCAGGGTCTTAGCAATCAGCCCCAGCATTTT. It codes for CASSVQGLSNQPQHF.

The gene calls are TRBV4-3 and TRBJ1-6; D is unresolved. V was trimmed by 1 base and J by 12 bases, leaving 16 bases between them. Germline V gives CDR1 LGHNA, CDR2 YSLEER. The CDR3 length is 15 residues. CDR3 in amino acids: CASSQGSSVNGPLHF. In nucleotides, the CDR3 is TGCGCCAGCAGCCAAGGGTCGTCGGTCAATGGACCCCTCCACTTT.

The chain combines TRBV25-1 with TRBJ1-2, with 7 bases lining up with TRBD1. Trimming removed 2 bases from V and 7 bases from J; junction bases left unmatched: 10. The CDR3 loop spans 15 amino acids. Germline loops: CDR1 MGHDK, CDR2 SYGVNS. The CDR3 DNA follows: TGTGCCAGCAGTGAAGAGGCAGGGGGAAACGTTGGCTACACCTTC. Amino acid sequence: CASSEEAGGNVGYTF.

CDR3 bases: TGTGCCTGGAGGCAGACCCCGAGGAAGGATGAGCAGTTCTTC. It translates to CAWRQTPRKDEQFF. The genes are TRBV30 and TRBJ2-1, with D uncertain. The CDR3 has 14 amino acids. Germline assignment: CDR1 GTSNPN and CDR2 SVGIG (reference sequence). Trimming cost V 3 bases and J 8 bases, with 17 bases left between them.

This chain joins TRBV19 and TRBJ1-4, with TRBD1 as a possible D gene (6 bases). The CDR3 has 16 residues. CDR1 is LNHDA and CDR2 is SQIVND in the germline V gene (reference sequence). V lost 0 bases and J lost 7, with 15 bases in between. CDR3: CASSIDRLGAGEKLFF. DNA for the CDR3: TGTGCCAGTAGTATAGATCGTCTGGGGGCGGGTGAAAAACTGTTTTTT. The entire variable domain, with the rest obtained from reference TRBV19 and TRBJ1-4, is as follows: DGGITQSPKYLFRKEGQNVTLSCEQNLNHDAMYWYRQDPGQGLRLIYYSQIVNDFQKGDIAEGYSVSREKKESFPLTVTSAQKNPTAFYLCASSIDRLGAGEKLFFGSGTQLSVL.

This clone appeared once. One junction end disagrees with the germline gene, perhaps due to a read error. J is TRBJ1-6 and V is TRBV4-3; TRBD1 is a possible D gene (5 bases). The germline V gene encodes CDR1 LGHNA and CDR2 YSLEER. The CDR3 is made up of 17 amino acids. The CDR3 DNA reads as TGCGCCAGCAGTCAAGGTGCCTCGGCAGGGTTCGGGTCACCCCTCCACTTT. Amino acids: CASSQGASAGFGSPLHF.

The chain recombines TRBV7-8 with TRBJ2-7; D is possibly TRBD1 (6 bases). Germline values: CDR1 SGHVS, CDR2 FQNEAQ. The CDR3 spans 15 residues. Trimming stripped 4 bases from V and 3 bases from J, with 16 bases between. The DNA for the CDR3 is TGTGCCAGCAGCTACCGGGACACAGTAGGCTACGAGCAGTACTTC. This codes for CASSYRDTVGYEQYF. Based on the CDR3 plus reference TRBV7-8 and TRBJ2-7, the full variable domain is GAGVSQSPRYKVAKRGQDVALRCDPISGHVSLFWYQQALGQGPEFLTYFQNEAQLDKSGLPSDRFFAERPEGSVSTLKIQRTQQEDSAVYLCASSYRDTVGYEQYFGPGTRLTVT.

This rearrangement joins TRBV6-5 to TRBJ2-2, with 8 bases identical to TRBD1. The germline V gene has CDR1 MNHEY and CDR2 SVGAGI. J was trimmed by 5 bases and V by 6 bases; bases with no gene match: 5. CDR3 length equals 14 residues. The CDR3 bases are TGTGCCAGCAGGAGTACAGGGGGGACCGGGGAGCTGTTTTTT. Translation gives CASRSTGGTGELFF.